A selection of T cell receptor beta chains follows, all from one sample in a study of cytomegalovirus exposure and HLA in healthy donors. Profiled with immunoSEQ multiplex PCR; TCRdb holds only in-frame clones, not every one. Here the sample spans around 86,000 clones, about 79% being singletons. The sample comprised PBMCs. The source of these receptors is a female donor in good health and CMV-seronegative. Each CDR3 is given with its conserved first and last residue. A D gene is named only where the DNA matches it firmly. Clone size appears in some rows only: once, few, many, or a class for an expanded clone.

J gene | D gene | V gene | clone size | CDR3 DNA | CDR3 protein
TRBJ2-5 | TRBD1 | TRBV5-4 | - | TGTGCCAGCAGTCAGGGGGCCGATGAGACCCAGTACTTC | CASSQGADETQYF
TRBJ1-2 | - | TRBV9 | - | TGTGCCAGCAGCGTAGGTTACAGGGATAACTATGGCTACACCTTC | CASSVGYRDNYGYTF
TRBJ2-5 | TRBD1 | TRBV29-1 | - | TGCAGCGTGGGAAGACGGGACAGGCACTACTTC | CSVGRRDRHYF
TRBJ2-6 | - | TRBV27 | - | TGTGCCAGCAGTTTCTACTCCGCCGGTGGGGCCAACGTCCTGACTTTC | CASSFYSAGGANVLTF
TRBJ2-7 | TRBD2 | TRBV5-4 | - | TGTGCCAGCAGCTTGGGATTAGCGGGGGACTCCTACGAGCAGTACTTC | CASSLGLAGDSYEQYF
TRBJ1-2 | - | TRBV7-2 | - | TGTGCCAGCAGCCCTCGGGGAGGGCCTAGCTATGGCTACACCTTC | CASSPRGGPSYGYTF
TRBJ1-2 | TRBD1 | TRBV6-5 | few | TGTGCCAGCAGGGATCGTTCGGGACAGTTTTTCTCCTTC | CASRDRSGQFFSF
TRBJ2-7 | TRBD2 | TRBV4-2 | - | TGTGCCAGCAGCCACACCATAGCGGGAGGGCGGACTAACGAGCAGTACTTC | CASSHTIAGGRTNEQYF
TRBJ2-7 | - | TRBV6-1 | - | TGTGCCAGCAGCTTTCGACACGGCGACGAGCAGTACTTC | CASSFRHGDEQYF
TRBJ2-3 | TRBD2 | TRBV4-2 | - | TGTGCCAGCAGCCAAGAGGGCAGGCTAGCGGGAGTAATAGATACGCAGTATTTT | CASSQEGRLAGVIDTQYF
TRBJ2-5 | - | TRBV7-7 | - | TGTGCTAGTTCCTCCGGGAGTGTTGAGACCCAGTACTTC | CASSSGSVETQYF
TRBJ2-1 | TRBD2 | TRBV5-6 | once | TGTGCCAGCAGACTTGGACTAGCGGGGGGGGCTGAGCAGTTCTTC | CASRLGLAGGAEQFF
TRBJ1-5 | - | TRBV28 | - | TGTGCCAGCAGTTTAGGCCAGGGTTACAGACAGCCCCAGCATTTT | CASSLGQGYRQPQHF
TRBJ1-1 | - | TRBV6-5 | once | TGTGCCAGCAGTTACGCTACCGGAGGCACTGAAGCTTTCTTT | CASSYATGGTEAFF
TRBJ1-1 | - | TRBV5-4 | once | TGTGCCAGCAGCACTTCGGGAGGGGGCACTGAAGCTTTCTTT | CASSTSGGGTEAFF
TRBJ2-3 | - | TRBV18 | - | TGTGCCAGCTCCTCAAATGAAGGGGCCGGCACAGATACGCAGTATTTT | CASSSNEGAGTDTQYF
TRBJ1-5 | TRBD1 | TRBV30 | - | TGTGCCTGGAGTGTACAGGGGAGCAATCAGCCCCAGCATTTT | CAWSVQGSNQPQHF
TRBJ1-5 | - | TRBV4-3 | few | TGCGCCAGCAGCCAAGAAGCAGGGAACCAGCCCCAGCATTTT | CASSQEAGNQPQHF
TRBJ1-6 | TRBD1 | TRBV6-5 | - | TGTGCCAGCAGCCCCAGGGGACAGGCTAATTCACCCCTCCACTTT | CASSPRGQANSPLHF
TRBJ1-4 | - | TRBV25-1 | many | TGTGCCAGCAGTGGTGGTAGGGACACTGAAAAACTGTTTTTT | CASSGGRDTEKLFF
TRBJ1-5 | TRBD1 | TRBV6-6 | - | TGTGCCAGCAGTTTACAGGGGGCCGGCAATCAGCCCCAGCATTTT | CASSLQGAGNQPQHF
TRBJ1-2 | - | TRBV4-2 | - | TGTGCCAGCAGCCAAGACCGAGGTGTCTATGGCTACACCTTC | CASSQDRGVYGYTF
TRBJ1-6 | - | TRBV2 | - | TGTGCCAGCAGCGAGGGTGTTTATTCACCCCTCCACTTT | CASSEGVYSPLHF
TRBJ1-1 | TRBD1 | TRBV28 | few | TGTGCCAGCAGTCCCGAACAGGGGGTGAACACTGAAGCTTTCTTT | CASSPEQGVNTEAFF
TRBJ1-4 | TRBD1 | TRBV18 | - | TGTGCCAGCTCACCCGGGACAGGTGCAACTAATGAAAAACTGTTTTTT | CASSPGTGATNEKLFF
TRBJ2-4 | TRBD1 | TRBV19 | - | TGTGCCAGTAGTTTCCGGGACAGGTTTGACAAAAACATTCAGTACTTC | CASSFRDRFDKNIQYF
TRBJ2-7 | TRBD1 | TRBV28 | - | TGTGCCAGCAGCCCGACAGGGGGCCGATACGAGCAGTACTTC | CASSPTGGRYEQYF
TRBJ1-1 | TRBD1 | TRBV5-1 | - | TGCGCCAGCAGCACCCGACAGGGGCGAATGAACACTGAAGCTTTCTTT | CASSTRQGRMNTEAFF
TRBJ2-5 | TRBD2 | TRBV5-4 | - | TGTGCCAGCAGCTTGCTAGCGGAAGAGACCCAGTACTTC | CASSLLAEETQYF
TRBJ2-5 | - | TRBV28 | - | TGTGCCAGCAGTTGGAGCGCAGACCGAACGAATCAAGAGACCCAGTACTTC | CASSWSADRTNQETQYF
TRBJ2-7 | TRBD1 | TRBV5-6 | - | TGTGCCAGCAGCTCTGACGACAGGGGAAGGAAGCAGTACTTC | CASSSDDRGRKQYF
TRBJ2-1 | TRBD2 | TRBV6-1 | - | TGTGCCAGCAGTGAGTGGGGTCTAGCGGGAACCGGGGGTGGTGAGCAGTTCTTC | CASSEWGLAGTGGGEQFF
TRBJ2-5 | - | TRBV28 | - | TGTGCCAGCAGTTTAACACAGGGAGGGGAGACCCAGTACTTC | CASSLTQGGETQYF
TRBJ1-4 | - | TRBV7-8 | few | TGTGCCAGCAGCCCTGTGAGGGCGGCTAATGAAAAACTGTTTTTT | CASSPVRAANEKLFF
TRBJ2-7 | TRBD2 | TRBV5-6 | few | TGTGCCAGCAGTCGATGGACTAGCGGCTACGAGCAGTACTTC | CASSRWTSGYEQYF
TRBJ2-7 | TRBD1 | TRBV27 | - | TGTGCCAGCAGTATGCGGACAGGGGGGTACGAGCAGTACTTC | CASSMRTGGYEQYF
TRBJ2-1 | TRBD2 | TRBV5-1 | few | TGCGCCAGCAGCTTAGCGAGACTAGCGGGAGGGAGCTCCTACAATGAGCAGTTCTTC | CASSLARLAGGSSYNEQFF
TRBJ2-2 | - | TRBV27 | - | TGTGCCAGCAGTTTAGACAGCCCAACCGGGGAGCTGTTTTTT | CASSLDSPTGELFF